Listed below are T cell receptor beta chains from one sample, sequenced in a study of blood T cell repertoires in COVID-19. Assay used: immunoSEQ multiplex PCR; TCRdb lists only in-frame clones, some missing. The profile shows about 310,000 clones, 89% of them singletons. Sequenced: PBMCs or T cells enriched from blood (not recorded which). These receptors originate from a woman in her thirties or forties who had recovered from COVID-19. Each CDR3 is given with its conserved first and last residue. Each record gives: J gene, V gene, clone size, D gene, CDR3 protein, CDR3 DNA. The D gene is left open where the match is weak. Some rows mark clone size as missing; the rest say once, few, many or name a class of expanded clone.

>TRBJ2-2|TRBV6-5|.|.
CASSYSVQGSTGELFF
TGTGCCAGCAGTTACTCTGTCCAGGGCAGCACCGGGGAGCTGTTTTTT
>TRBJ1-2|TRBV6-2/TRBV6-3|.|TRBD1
CASSDSYQGVYGYTF
TGTGCCAGCAGTGACTCCTACCAGGGGGTCTATGGCTACACCTTC
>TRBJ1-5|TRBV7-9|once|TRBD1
CASSLSAGGADQPQHF
TGTGCCAGCAGCTTATCTGCAGGGGGCGCCGATCAGCCCCAGCATTTT
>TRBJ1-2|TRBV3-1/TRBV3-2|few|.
CASSQEGARSYGYTF
TGTGCCAGCAGCCAAGAGGGGGCAAGGAGCTATGGCTACACCTTC
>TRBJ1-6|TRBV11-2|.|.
CASSLVAGDYNSPLHF
TGTGCCAGCAGCTTAGTGGCAGGCGACTATAATTCACCCCTCCACTTT
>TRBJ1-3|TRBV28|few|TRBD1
CASSSTTPGGGNTIYF
TGTGCCAGCAGTTCCACCACCCCAGGGGGCGGAAACACCATATATTTT
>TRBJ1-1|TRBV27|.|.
CASSPLQGLGTEAFF
TGTGCCAGCAGTCCCCTACAGGGTTTAGGCACTGAAGCTTTCTTT
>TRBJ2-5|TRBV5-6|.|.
CASSLLIAQETQYF
TGTGCCAGCAGCTTGTTAATAGCTCAAGAGACCCAGTACTTC
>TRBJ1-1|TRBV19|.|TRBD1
CASSSRDSEAFF
TGTGCCAGTAGTTCTAGGGACAGTGAAGCTTTCTTT
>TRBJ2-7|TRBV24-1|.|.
CATGRGLYEQYF
TGTGCCACCGGACGAGGGTTGTACGAGCAGTACTTC
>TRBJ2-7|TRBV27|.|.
CASSSRGTPYEQYF
TGTGCCAGCAGTTCCAGGGGAACGCCCTACGAGCAGTACTTC
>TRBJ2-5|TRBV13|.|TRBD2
CASSLGLGTSVETQYF
TGTGCCAGCAGCTTAGGCCTTGGGACTAGCGTAGAGACCCAGTACTTC
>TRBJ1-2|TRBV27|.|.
CASSLSGRGGYTF
TGTGCCAGCAGTTTATCAGGGAGAGGCGGCTACACCTTC
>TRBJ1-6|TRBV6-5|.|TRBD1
CASSSDRENSPLHF
TGTGCCAGCAGCTCGGACAGGGAGAATTCACCCCTCCACTTT
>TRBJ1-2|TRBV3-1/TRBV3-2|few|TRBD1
CASSHGTGGYTF
TGTGCCAGCAGCCACGGGACAGGGGGCTACACCTTC
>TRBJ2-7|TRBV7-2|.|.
CASSLAGLASYEQYF
TGTGCCAGCAGCTTAGCGGGGCTAGCGTCCTACGAGCAGTACTTC
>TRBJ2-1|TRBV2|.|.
CASSAQDPSYNEQFF
TGTGCCAGCAGTGCACAGGACCCCTCCTACAATGAGCAGTTCTTC
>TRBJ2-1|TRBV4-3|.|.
CASSQDPANWRQHEQFF
TGCGCCAGCAGCCAAGATCCCGCAAATTGGAGGCAGCATGAGCAGTTCTTC
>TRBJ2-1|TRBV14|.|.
CASSPGLYNEQFF
TGTGCCAGCAGCCCTGGACTTTACAATGAGCAGTTCTTC
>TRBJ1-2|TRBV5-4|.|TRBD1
CASSLEAGGINGYTF
TGTGCCAGCAGCTTGGAGGCAGGGGGCATCAATGGCTACACCTTC
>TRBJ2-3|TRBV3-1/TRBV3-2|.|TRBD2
CASSLAGTSGRGSDTQYF
TGTGCCAGCAGTCTCGCCGGGACTAGCGGGAGGGGCTCAGATACGCAGTATTTT
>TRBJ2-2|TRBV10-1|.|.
CASSEQNTGELFF
TGCGCCAGCAGTGAACAGAACACCGGGGAGCTGTTTTTT
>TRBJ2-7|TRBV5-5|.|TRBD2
CASSFTSGPTEQYF
TGTGCCAGCAGCTTTACTAGCGGTCCTACAGAGCAGTACTTC
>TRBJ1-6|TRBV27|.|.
CASSQGPRRVGSYNSPLHF
TGTGCCAGCAGTCAAGGTCCAAGGAGGGTTGGTTCCTATAATTCACCCCTCCACTTT
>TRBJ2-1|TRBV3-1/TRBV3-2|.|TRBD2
CASSPTSGNHNEQFF
TGTGCCAGCAGCCCTACTAGCGGGAATCACAATGAGCAGTTCTTC
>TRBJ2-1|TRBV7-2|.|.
CASSSQLEAYNEQFF
TGTGCCAGCAGCTCCCAACTAGAGGCCTACAATGAGCAGTTCTTC
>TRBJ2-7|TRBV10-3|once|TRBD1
CAISKTGIPYEQYF
TGTGCCATCAGTAAGACAGGGATTCCCTACGAGCAGTACTTC
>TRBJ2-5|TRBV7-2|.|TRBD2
CASSRNSGGGETQYF
TGTGCCAGCAGCCGTAATAGCGGGGGTGGGGAGACCCAGTACTTC
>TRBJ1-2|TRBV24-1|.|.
CATSDWPVVDGYTF
TGTGCCACCAGTGATTGGCCCGTGGTGGATGGCTACACCTTC
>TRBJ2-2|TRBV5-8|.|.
CASSVREGLPGELFF
TGTGCCAGCAGCGTCAGGGAAGGTCTACCCGGGGAGCTGTTTTTT
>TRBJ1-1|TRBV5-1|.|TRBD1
CASSLGGTGLNTEAFF
TGCGCCAGCAGCTTGGGCGGGACAGGGTTGAACACTGAAGCTTTCTTT
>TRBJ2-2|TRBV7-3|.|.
CASSLTPMNTGELFF
TGTGCCAGCAGCTTAACTCCTATGAACACCGGGGAGCTGTTTTTT
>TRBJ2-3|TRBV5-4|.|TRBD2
CASSGLAGSTDTQYF
TGTGCCAGCAGCGGACTAGCGGGATCCACAGATACGCAGTATTTT
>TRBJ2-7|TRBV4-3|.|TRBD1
CASSQAVADRATYEQYF
TGCGCCAGCAGCCAAGCGGTCGCCGACAGGGCAACCTACGAGCAGTACTTC
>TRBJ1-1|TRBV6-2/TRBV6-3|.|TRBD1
CASSRRQGALNTEAFF
TGTGCCAGCAGCCGAAGACAGGGGGCCCTGAACACTGAAGCTTTCTTT
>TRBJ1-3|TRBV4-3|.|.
CASSQDTGIAGNTIYF
TGCGCCAGCAGCCAAGATACGGGGATTGCAGGAAACACCATATATTTT
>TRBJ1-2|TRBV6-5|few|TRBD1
CASSWTGHYGYTF
TGTGCCAGCAGTTGGACAGGGCACTATGGCTACACCTTC
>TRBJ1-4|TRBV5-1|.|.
CASGRSGDTNEKLFF
TGCGCCAGCGGGCGCTCAGGGGACACTAATGAAAAACTGTTTTTT
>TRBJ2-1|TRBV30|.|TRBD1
CAWSPGTGSYNEQFF
TGTGCCTGGAGTCCCGGGACAGGGTCCTACAATGAGCAGTTCTTC
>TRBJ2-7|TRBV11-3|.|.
CASSPFRGGNYEQYF
TGTGCCAGCAGCCCCTTTAGGGGCGGGAACTACGAGCAGTACTTC
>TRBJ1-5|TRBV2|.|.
CASTTAGRTNQPQHF
TGTGCCAGCACCACCGCGGGCAGGACTAATCAGCCCCAGCATTTT
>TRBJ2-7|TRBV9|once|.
CASSVGDTLYEQYF
TGTGCCAGCAGCGTAGGGGACACGCTGTACGAGCAGTACTTC
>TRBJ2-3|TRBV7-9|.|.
CASSPRLGDTQYF
TGTGCCAGCAGCCCTAGGTTGGGAGATACGCAGTATTTT
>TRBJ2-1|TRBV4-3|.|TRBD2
CASSQDSGGYHNEQFF
TGCGCCAGCAGCCAGGATAGCGGGGGGTATCACAATGAGCAGTTCTTC
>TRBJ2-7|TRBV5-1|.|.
CASSGGNYEQYF
TGCGCCAGCAGCGGGGGGAACTACGAGCAGTACTTC
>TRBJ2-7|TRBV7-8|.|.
CASSLNGLYEQYF
TGTGCCAGCAGCTTAAACGGACTCTACGAGCAGTACTTC
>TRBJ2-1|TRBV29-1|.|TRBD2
CSVALSGGALREQFF
TGCAGCGTGGCACTTAGCGGGGGGGCCTTACGCGAGCAGTTCTTC
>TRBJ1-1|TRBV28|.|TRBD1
CASSLHTGGGTEAFF
TGTGCCAGCAGTTTACATACAGGGGGGGGGACTGAAGCTTTCTTT
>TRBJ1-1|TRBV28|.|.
CASSLSRGGQTFF
TGTGCCAGCAGTTTATCAAGGGGTGGGCAAACATTCTTT
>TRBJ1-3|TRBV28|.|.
CASSPPLVSGNTIYF
TGTGCCAGCAGTCCCCCACTTGTCTCTGGAAACACCATATATTTT
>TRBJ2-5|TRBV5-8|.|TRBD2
CASSLALAAQETQYF
TGTGCCAGCAGCTTGGCCCTAGCGGCCCAGGAGACCCAGTACTTC
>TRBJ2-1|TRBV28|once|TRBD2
CASSLGASGGPEQFF
TGTGCCAGCAGTTTAGGCGCTAGCGGGGGTCCTGAGCAGTTCTTC
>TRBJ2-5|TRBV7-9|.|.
CASSFGLGVTETQYF
TGTGCCAGCAGCTTTGGCCTAGGTGTGACAGAGACCCAGTACTTC
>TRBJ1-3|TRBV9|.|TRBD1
CASSGSTGTAGNTIYF
TGTGCCAGCAGCGGGTCGACCGGGACAGCTGGAAACACCATATATTTT
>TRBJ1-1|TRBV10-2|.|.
CASSSGGITEAFF
TGCGCCAGCAGCTCCGGTGGTATCACTGAAGCTTTCTTT
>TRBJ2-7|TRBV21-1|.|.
CASSITDRAPDWWVLYEQYF
TGTGCCAGCAGCATTACGGACAGGGCCCCTGACTGGTGGGTCCTCTACGAGCAGTACTTC
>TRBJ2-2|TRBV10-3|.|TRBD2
CAINDLAGVGAGELFF
TGTGCCATCAACGATCTAGCGGGAGTTGGAGCCGGGGAGCTGTTTTTT
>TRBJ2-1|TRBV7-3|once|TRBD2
CASSFLGTSGENEQFF
TGTGCCAGCAGCTTTCTAGGGACTAGCGGGGAGAATGAGCAGTTCTTC
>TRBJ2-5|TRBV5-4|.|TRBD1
CASSPLPGQGETQYF
TGTGCCAGCAGCCCTCTACCGGGACAGGGAGAGACCCAGTACTTC